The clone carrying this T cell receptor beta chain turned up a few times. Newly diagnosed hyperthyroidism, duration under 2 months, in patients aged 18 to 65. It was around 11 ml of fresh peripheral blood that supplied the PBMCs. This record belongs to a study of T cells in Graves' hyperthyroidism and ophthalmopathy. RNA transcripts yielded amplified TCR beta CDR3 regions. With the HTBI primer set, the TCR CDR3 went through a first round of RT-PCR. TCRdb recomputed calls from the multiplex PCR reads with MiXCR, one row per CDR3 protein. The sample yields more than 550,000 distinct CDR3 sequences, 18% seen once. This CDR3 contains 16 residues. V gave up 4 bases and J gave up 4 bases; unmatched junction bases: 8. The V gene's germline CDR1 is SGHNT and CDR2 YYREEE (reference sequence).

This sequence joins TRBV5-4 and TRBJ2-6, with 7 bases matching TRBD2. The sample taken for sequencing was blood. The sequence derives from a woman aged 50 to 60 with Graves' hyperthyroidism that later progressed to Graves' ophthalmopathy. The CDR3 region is CASSRSRGTGANVLTF. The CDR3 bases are TGTGCCAGCAGCCGATCGCGGGGGACCGGGGCCAACGTCCTGACTTTC.